The 13 T cell receptor beta chains given below trace back to one sample, sequenced in a study of T cells in Graves' hyperthyroidism and ophthalmopathy. Amplified TCR beta CDR3 regions derived from RNA transcripts. HTBI primers were employed in a first-round RT-PCR of the TCR CDR3. TCRdb itself ran the multiplex PCR reads through MiXCR, one entry per CDR3 protein. The sample yields under 800,000 distinct CDR3 sequences, around 15% seen once. The source material was blood. The receptors come from a woman aged 18 to 35 with Graves' hyperthyroidism.

About this clonotype itself: This clone may be a read error of a much larger clone one base away. It is likely a read error, because the conserved phenylalanine at the end of the CDR3 is missing. The chain recombines TRBV7-9 with TRBJ2-1; 12 bases map to TRBD1. Germline-derived CDR1 and CDR2 are SEHNR and FQNEAQ (reference sequence). The ends lost 5 bases at V and 5 bases at J; junction bases unmatched: 4. CDR3 length equals 15 residues. This CDR3 reads CASSGGTGGHNEQFL. The DNA for the CDR3 is TGTGCCAGCAGCGGCGGGACAGGGGGCCACAATGAGCAGTTCCTC.

The chain couples TRBV6-2 or TRBV6-3 to TRBJ2-1, with 11 bases matching TRBD2. The germline V gene encodes CDR1 MNHEY and CDR2 SVGEGT. The J segment lost 4 bases and the V segment lost 3 bases, leaving 20 bases of the junction unmatched. This CDR3 is built from 21 residues. CDR3 bases: TGTGCCAGCAGTTATAGAACGACTAGCGGGATGGGGAAAGTATCATACAATGAGCAGTTCTTC. As protein: CASSYRTTSGMGKVSYNEQFF.

This clonotype came up a few times. The V gene is TRBV28, the J gene TRBJ2-1, with 9 bases fitting TRBD1. CDR1 and CDR2 (germline): MDHEN, SYDVKM. The J segment lost 1 base and the V segment lost 5 bases, leaving 9 bases of the junction unmatched. The CDR3 contains 17 residues. CDR3 in amino acids: CASSGDPDRGSYNEQFF. In DNA form, the CDR3 reads TGTGCCAGCAGTGGGGATCCTGACAGGGGGTCCTACAATGAGCAGTTCTTC.

The chain uses TRBV2 and TRBJ2-4; unclear D gene. Trimming left V 3 bases short and J 0 bases short, with 9 bases between. Germline V gene sequence: CDR1 SNHLY, CDR2 FYNNEI. The CDR3 is made up of 15 amino acids. CDR3 in DNA: TGTGCCAGCAGTGACTATGGTCAAGCCAAAAACATTCAGTACTTC. Its translation is CASSDYGQAKNIQYF.

This clonotype came up many times. CDR3 coding DNA: TGTGCCAGCAGCTCCACTCTTGCGGGGAGCTCCTACAATGAGCAGTTCTTC. Protein product: CASSSTLAGSSYNEQFF. V usage is TRBV7-2 and J usage is TRBJ2-1; D possibly corresponds to TRBD2 (6 bases). Germline CDR1 SGHTA, CDR2 FQGNSA. Trimming cost V 4 bases and J 0 bases, with 16 bases left between them. The CDR3 length is 17 residues.

In this sample, this clonotype turned up a few times. This chain connects TRBV7-9 to TRBJ2-2, with D hard to call. Per germline, CDR1 SEHNR and CDR2 FQNEAQ (reference sequence). Trimming pared 7 bases from V and 8 bases from J, leaving 11 bases between. The CDR3 is made up of 12 amino acids. Written as DNA, the CDR3 is TGTGCCAGCACAAGGGATTGGGGGGAGCTGTTTTTT. It encodes CASTRDWGELFF.

This clonotype has at least ten counts. This sequence joins TRBV20-1 and TRBJ2-1; 7 nucleotides match TRBD2. The CDR3 sequence is 13 residues long. V was clipped by 3 bases and J by 4 bases; unmatched bases: 3. Germline V gene lookup returns CDR1 DFQATT and CDR2 SNEGSKA (reference sequence). CDR3 residues: CSASGGIYNEQFF. The CDR3 bases are TGCAGTGCTAGCGGGGGGATTTACAATGAGCAGTTCTTC.

In this sample, this clonotype turned up many times. The chain links TRBV5-1 to TRBJ2-3; no clear D gene. The length of the CDR3 is 14 residues. The germline gives CDR1 SGHRS, CDR2 YFSETQ. V was pared by 0 bases and J by 5 bases, with 10 bases between. The CDR3 loop reads CASSLESEGDTQYF. In DNA, the CDR3 is TGCGCCAGCAGCTTGGAGTCAGAAGGAGATACGCAGTATTTT.

The chain carries TRBV6-1 and TRBJ2-1; tentative D call: TRBD2 (7 bases). Germline values: CDR1 MNHNS, CDR2 SASEGT. This CDR3 region has 13 residues. The V gene lost 6 bases and the J gene lost 7 bases, with 13 bases spanning the gap. Here the CDR3 reads CASRTEGGNEQFF. In DNA, the CDR3 is TGTGCCAGCAGGACAGAGGGGGGGAATGAGCAGTTCTTC.

The chain employs TRBV2 and TRBJ1-1, with 8 nucleotides matching TRBD1. The CDR3 is 13 residues long. The germline V gene encodes CDR1 SNHLY and CDR2 FYNNEI. The V gene end was trimmed by 6 bases and the J gene end by 1 base; junction bases not matched to a gene: 1. CDR3 amino acids: CASRDRANTEAFF. CDR3 bases: TGTGCCAGCAGGGACAGGGCGAACACTGAAGCTTTCTTT.

Many counts were recorded for this clonotype. In DNA form, the CDR3 reads TGTGCCTGGACCCCACTATCCAATGAGCAGTTCTTC. Protein sequence: CAWTPLSNEQFF. J is TRBJ2-1 and V is TRBV30; the D is unclear. Trimming shortened V by 4 bases and J by 6 bases, and 10 bases separated the two germline ends. Germline V gene data show CDR1 as GTSNPN and CDR2 as SVGIG (reference sequence). This CDR3 region has 12 residues.

The chain is built from TRBV10-3 and TRBJ2-1, with D possibly TRBD2 on 5 matching bases. The CDR3 is made up of 15 amino acids. Germline CDR1 reads ENHRY; CDR2 reads SYGVKD. Trimming pared 4 bases from V and 0 bases from J, leaving 10 bases between. CDR3 nucleotides: TGTGCCATCAGTGCCGGGATGAGCTCCTACAATGAGCAGTTCTTC. Protein sequence: CAISAGMSSYNEQFF.

This clonotype was seen more than once but under ten times. The chain is built from TRBV7-9 and TRBJ2-7, with 13 bases aligning to TRBD2. CDR3 length: 18 residues. The J segment lost 7 bases and the V segment lost 5 bases, leaving 17 bases of the junction unmatched. Germline V CDR1 and CDR2: SEHNR, FQNEAQ (reference sequence). The CDR3: CASSQRGAGLAGVVEQYF. The CDR3 region has the DNA TGTGCCAGCAGCCAAAGGGGAGCTGGACTAGCGGGAGTTGTTGAGCAGTACTTC.